The text below deals with one T cell receptor beta chain. The antigen is undetermined. The data were obtained in a study of T cells in localized non-small cell lung cancer. Method: immunoSEQ multiplex PCR; TCRdb's copy keeps in-frame clones and lacks some. Among some 38,000 clones, about nine tenths were seen once, and the ten largest hold under 7%. CDR3 size: 14 residues. The V and J ends lost 4 bases and 6 bases respectively, with 14 bases between them. Germline CDR1 reads SGHRS; CDR2 reads YFSETQ. General observations from the study: A single tumor region was sequenced, leaving heterogeneity possible. It was uninvolved adjacent lung that showed the highest T cell clonality, exceeding tumor.

V is TRBV5-1 and J is TRBJ2-1; D call uncertain. The sequence came from a male donor aged 60 or over with stage II lung adenocarcinoma. The material sequenced was peripheral blood mononuclear cells, taken before any cancer treatment. CDR3 residues: CASSIAGPRNEQFF. The CDR3 DNA sequence: TGCGCCAGCAGCATAGCCGGGCCTCGCAATGAGCAGTTCTTC.